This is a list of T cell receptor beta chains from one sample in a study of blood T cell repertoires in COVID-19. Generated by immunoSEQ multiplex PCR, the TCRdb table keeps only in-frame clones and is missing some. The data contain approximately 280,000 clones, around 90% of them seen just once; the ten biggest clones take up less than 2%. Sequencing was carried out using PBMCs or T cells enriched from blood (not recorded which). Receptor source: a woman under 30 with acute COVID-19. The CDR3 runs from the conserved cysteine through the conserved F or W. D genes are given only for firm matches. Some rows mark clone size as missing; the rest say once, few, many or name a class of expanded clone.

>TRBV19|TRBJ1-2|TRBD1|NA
CASSRGTGNYGYTF
TGTGCCAGTAGTAGAGGGACAGGGAACTATGGCTACACCTTC
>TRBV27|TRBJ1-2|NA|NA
CASSPKTGRNYGYTF
TGTGCCAGCAGTCCCAAAACAGGACGTAACTATGGCTACACCTTC
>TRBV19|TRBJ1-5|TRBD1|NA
CASTRTGWLNQPQHF
TGTGCCAGTACCCGGACAGGGTGGCTCAATCAGCCCCAGCATTTT
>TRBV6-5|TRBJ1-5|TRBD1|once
CASRDDISGGQPQHF
TGTGCCAGCAGAGATGACATCTCAGGGGGGCAGCCCCAGCATTTT
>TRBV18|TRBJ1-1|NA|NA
CASSLQVEGEAFF
TGTGCCAGCTCACTCCAGGTAGAGGGTGAAGCTTTCTTT
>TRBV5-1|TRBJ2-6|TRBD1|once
CASSLSGQGKPSGANVLTF
TGCGCCAGCAGCTTGTCGGGACAGGGTAAGCCCTCTGGGGCCAACGTCCTGACTTTC
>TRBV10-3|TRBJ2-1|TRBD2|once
CAISGGGDTYNEQFF
TGTGCCATCAGTGGGGGGGGAGACACCTACAATGAGCAGTTCTTC
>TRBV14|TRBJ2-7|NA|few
CASSQVSREQYF
TGTGCCAGCAGCCAAGTCTCGAGGGAGCAGTACTTC
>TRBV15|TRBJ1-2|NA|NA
CATSREAVDGYTF
TGTGCCACCAGCAGAGAGGCAGTTGATGGCTACACCTTC
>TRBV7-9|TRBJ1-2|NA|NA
CASSSKLRQDVTIGYTF
TGTGCCAGCAGCTCCAAGCTCCGACAGGACGTTACGATTGGCTACACCTTC
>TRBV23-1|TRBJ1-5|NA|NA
CASSQSAGESNQPQHF
TGCGCCAGCAGTCAATCGGCAGGGGAGAGCAATCAGCCCCAGCATTTT